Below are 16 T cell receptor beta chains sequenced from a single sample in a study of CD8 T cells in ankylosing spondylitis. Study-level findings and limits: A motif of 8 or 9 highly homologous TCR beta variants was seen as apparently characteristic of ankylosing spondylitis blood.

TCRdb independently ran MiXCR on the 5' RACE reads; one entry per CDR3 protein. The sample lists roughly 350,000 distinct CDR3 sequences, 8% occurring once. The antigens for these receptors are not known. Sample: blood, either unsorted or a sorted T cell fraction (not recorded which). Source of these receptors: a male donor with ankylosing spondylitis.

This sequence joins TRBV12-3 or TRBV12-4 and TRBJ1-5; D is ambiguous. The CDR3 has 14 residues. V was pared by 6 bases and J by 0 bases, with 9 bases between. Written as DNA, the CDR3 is TGTGCCAGCAGCCGGTTGAATAGCAATCAGCCCCAGCATTTT. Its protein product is CASSRLNSNQPQHF.

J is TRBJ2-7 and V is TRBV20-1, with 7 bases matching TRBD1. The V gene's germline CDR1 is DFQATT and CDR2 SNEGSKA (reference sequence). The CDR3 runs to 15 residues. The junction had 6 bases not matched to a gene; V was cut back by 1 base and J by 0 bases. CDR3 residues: CSARANRGFSYEQYF. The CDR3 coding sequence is TGCAGTGCTAGAGCTAACAGGGGCTTCTCCTACGAGCAGTACTTC.

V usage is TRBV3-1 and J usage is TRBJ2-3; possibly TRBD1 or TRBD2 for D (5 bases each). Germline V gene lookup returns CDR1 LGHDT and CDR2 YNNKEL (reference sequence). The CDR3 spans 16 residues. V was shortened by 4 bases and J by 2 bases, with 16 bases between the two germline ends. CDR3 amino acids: CASSPDSGRTTDTQYF. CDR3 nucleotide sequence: TGTGCCAGCAGCCCAGACAGCGGCAGGACCACAGATACGCAGTATTTT.

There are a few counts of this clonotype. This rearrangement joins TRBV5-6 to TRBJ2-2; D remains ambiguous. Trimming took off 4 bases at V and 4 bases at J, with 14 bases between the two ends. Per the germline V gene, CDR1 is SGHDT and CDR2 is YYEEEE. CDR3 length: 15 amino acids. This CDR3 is CASSDRLWSTGELFF. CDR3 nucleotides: TGTGCCAGCAGCGATCGTCTATGGTCCACCGGGGAGCTGTTTTTT.

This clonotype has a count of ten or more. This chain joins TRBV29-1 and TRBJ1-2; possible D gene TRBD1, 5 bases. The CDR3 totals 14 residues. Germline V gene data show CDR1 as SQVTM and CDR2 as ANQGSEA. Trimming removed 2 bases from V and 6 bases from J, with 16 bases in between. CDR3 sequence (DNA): TGCAGCGTTGAACTGTCGGGGCAGGAGAATGGCTACACCTTC. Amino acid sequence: CSVELSGQENGYTF.

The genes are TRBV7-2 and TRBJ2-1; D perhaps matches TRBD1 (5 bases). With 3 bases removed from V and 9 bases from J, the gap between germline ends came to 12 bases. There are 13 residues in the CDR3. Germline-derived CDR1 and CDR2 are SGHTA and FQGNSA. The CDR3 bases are TGTGCCAGCAGCTTCAACAGGCAGGGTGAGCAGTTCTTC. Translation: CASSFNRQGEQFF.

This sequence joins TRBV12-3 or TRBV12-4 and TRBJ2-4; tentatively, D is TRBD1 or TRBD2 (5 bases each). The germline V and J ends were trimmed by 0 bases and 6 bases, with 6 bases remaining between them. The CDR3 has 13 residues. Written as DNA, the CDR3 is TGTGCCAGCAGTTTAGCTGGGGGAAACATTCAGTACTTC. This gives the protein CASSLAGGNIQYF.

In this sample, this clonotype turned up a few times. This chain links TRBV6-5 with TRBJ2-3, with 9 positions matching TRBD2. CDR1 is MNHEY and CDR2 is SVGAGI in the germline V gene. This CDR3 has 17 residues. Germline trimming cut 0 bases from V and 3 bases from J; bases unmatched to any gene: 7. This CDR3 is CASSYSGGREYTDTQYF. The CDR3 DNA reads TGTGCCAGCAGTTACTCTGGCGGGAGGGAATATACAGATACGCAGTATTTT.

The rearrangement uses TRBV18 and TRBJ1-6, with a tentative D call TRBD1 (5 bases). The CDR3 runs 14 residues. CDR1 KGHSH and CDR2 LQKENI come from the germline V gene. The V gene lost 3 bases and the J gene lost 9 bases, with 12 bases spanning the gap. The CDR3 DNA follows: TGTGCCAGCTCACCGGGCAGGGAGGGTTCACCCCTCCACTTT. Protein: CASSPGREGSPLHF.

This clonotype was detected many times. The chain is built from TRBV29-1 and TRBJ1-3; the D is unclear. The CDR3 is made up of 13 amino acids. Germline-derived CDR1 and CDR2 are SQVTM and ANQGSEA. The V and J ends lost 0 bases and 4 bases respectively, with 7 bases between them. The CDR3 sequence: CSVEDGVGNTIYF. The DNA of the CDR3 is TGCAGCGTTGAAGACGGGGTCGGAAACACCATATATTTT.

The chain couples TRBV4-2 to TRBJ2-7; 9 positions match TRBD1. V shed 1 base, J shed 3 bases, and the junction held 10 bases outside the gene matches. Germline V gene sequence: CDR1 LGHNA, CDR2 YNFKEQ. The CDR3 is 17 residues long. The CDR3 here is CASSQVPGQGLLYEQYF. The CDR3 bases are TGTGCCAGCAGCCAAGTTCCGGGACAGGGCCTTCTCTACGAGCAGTACTTC.

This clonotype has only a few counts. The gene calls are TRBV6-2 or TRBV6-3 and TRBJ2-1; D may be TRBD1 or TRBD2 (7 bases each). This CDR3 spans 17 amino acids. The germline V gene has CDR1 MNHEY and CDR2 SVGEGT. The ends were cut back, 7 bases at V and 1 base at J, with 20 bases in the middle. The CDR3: CASTVRGGTSSYNEQFF. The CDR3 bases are TGTGCCAGCACCGTCAGGGGGGGGACCAGTTCCTACAATGAGCAGTTCTTC.

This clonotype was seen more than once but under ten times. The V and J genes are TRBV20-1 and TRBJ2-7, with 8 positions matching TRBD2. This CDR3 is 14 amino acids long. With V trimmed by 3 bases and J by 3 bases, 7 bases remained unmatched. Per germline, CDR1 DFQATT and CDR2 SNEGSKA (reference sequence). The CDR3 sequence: CSARGLAGLYEQYF. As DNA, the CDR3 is TGCAGTGCTAGGGGGCTAGCGGGCCTCTACGAGCAGTACTTC.

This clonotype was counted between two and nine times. CDR3 region: CASSPPTPGTSGFPSTDTQYF. Here the CDR3 DNA reads TGTGCCAGCAGCCCCCCCACCCCCGGGACTAGCGGTTTCCCCAGCACAGATACGCAGTATTTT. The V call is TRBV4-2, the J call TRBJ2-3; 11 bases align to TRBD2. With 4 bases clipped from V and 0 bases from J, the junction kept 18 bases outside the gene matches. The CDR3 is 21 residues long. Germline CDR1 LGHNA, CDR2 YNFKEQ.

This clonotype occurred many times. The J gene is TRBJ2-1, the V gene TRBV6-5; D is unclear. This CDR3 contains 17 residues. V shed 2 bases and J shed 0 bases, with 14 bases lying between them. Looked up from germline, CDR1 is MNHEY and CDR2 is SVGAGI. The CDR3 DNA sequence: TGTGCCAGCAGTTACGGCCCTCACGCCAGCTCCTACAATGAGCAGTTCTTC. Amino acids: CASSYGPHASSYNEQFF.

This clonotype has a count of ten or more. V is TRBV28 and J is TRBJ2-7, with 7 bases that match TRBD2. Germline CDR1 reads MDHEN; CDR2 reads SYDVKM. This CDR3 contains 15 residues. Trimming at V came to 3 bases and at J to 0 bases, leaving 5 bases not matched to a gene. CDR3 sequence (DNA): TGTGCCAGCAGTTTTAGCGGGTCGTCCTCCTACGAGCAGTACTTC. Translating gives CASSFSGSSSYEQYF.